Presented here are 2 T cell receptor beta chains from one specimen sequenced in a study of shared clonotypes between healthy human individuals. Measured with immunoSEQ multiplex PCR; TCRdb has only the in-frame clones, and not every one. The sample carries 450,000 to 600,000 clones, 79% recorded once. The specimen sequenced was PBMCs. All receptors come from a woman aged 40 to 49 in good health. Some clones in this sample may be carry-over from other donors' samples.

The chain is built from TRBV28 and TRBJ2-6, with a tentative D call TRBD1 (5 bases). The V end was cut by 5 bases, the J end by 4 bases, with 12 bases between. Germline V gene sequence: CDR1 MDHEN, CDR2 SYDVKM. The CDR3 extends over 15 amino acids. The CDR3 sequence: CASSIRQTGANVLTF. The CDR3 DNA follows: TGTGCCAGCAGTATTCGACAGACCGGGGCCAACGTCCTGACTTTC.

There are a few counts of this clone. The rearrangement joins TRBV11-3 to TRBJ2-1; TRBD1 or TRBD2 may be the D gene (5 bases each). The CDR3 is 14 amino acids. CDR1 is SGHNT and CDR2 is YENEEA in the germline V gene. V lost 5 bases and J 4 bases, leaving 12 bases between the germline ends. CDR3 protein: CASSRDQIYNEQFF. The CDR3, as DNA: TGTGCCAGCAGCCGGGACCAAATTTACAATGAGCAGTTCTTC.